This T cell receptor (beta chain) came from a study of blood T cell repertoires in COVID-19 (dated by TCRdb to the early 2020s). Some background on the complete study: Samples covering the acute and convalescent phases of COVID-19 were provided by collaborators in the United States, Italy and Spain. HLA class I and class II types, where available, came from metadata supplied by the sample provider rather than from assay-based typing. Nearly every sample came with metadata listing a de-identified subject ID, COVID-19 status, age in years and sex. The repertoires were made available in a free public database intended to serve as a resource for research on the immune response to SARS-CoV-2. The prospective study material was composed of cDNA or gDNA derived from T cells, B-cell-depleted T cells, or PBMCs. Deeply sampled blood TCRbeta repertoires from subjects exposed to, actively infected with, or recovered from COVID-19 were included in the dataset. The samples were drawn from the first 160 participants of the ongoing ImmuneRACE study and from more than 1,000 subjects provided by 6 global collaborators. What the research found in general, with its limitations: The quantity of clinical and demographic metadata differed by source and by participant and was supplied without curation.

In Seattle, one collaborating source enrolled patients while the infection was active and tracked those patients longitudinally over the course of disease. Collaborating institutions collected whole blood in K2EDTA tubes following their own protocols. Collaborator samples were shipped for TCRbeta analysis as frozen whole blood, isolated PBMCs, or DNA extracted from either sample type. TCRbeta CDR3 regions were amplified from genomic DNA by means of the immunoSEQ Assay, a bias-controlled multiplex PCR. The published analysis was carried out like this. Within the assay, amplification of reference gene primers was used to estimate how many nucleated cells each sample contained. To quantify the absolute abundance of each unique TCRbeta CDR3 rearrangement, sequence reads were collapsed and filtered. Productive Simpson clonality was computed per sample as the square root of Simpson's diversity index over productive rearrangements. The source is immuneACCESS, and TCRdb retained only in-frame sequences with V and J called. Part of the clones is not carried over; for the studies checked, unresolved V genes explain less than half of this, and the remainder is unexplained. The DNA gave D and trimming, while V, J and clone size come from that table. Present in this sample are approximately 400,000 clones, more than 70% of which were seen just once. The ten largest clones add up to roughly an eighth of the sample.

The CDR3 runs 18 amino acids, cysteine and phenylalanine included. Solely the CDR3 DNA is kept, with 54 bases framed from the first base. Trimming leaves V shorter by 3 bases and J shorter by 3 bases, with the junction holding 14 bases beyond the gene matches. The germline V gene yields SGDLS for CDR1 and YYNGEE for CDR2. On this clone itself: Which antigen it targets is not known. No base-level quality is on record; no much larger clone is a single base apart.

Sequencing was done on a sample of peripheral blood. Recombination joined TRBV9 with TRBJ1-4; 7 central nucleotides agree with TRBD1. This clonotype was sampled from a woman aged 45-65 years with COVID-19, enrolled during active disease. DNA sequence: TGTGCCAGCAGCGCCTCGGACAGGACAAGCCTGTCTAATGAAAAACTGTTTTTT. Its amino acids are CASSASDRTSLSNEKLFF.